This T cell receptor beta chain came from a study of cytomegalovirus exposure and HLA in healthy donors. Germline V CDR1 and CDR2: SGHNT, YENEEA. The CDR3 covers 16 residues. Trimming pared 5 bases from V and 4 bases from J, leaving 17 bases between. Primers: 60 Vbeta forward and 13 Jbeta reverse. Measured with immunoSEQ multiplex PCR; TCRdb has only the in-frame clones, and not every one. The repertoire holds about 72,000 clones, with approximately 78% as singletons. This clonotype originated in a man between 35 and 55 years old in good health and CMV-seronegative. J is TRBJ2-2 and V is TRBV11-3; D may be TRBD1 (6 bases). The sequenced sample consisted of PBMCs. CDR3 sequence reads: CASSPATGQFTGELFF. The CDR3, as DNA: TGTGCCAGCAGCCCCGCAACCGGACAGTTCACCGGGGAGCTGTTTTTT.